This TCR beta chain comes out of a study of regulatory T cells in long-lasting Graves disease. Time point of the sample: newly diagnosed GD, antithyroid drugs for less than 3 months. Isolated PBMC RNA provided the starting material for the TCR library. In its sample, this clonotype was seen many times. Its antigen is unknown. For TCR beta, libraries came from iRepertoire HTBI primers and Arm-PCR of CDR3 regions. One entry per CDR3 protein results from TCRdb running MiXCR on the multiplex PCR reads. The table includes roughly 610,000 distinct CDR3 sequences, about 15% detected once. Overall study results and limits: TRBV28, TRBJ1-2 and TRBJ2-5 were favored in persistent disease. Newly diagnosed Graves' patients had higher TCR diversity than persistent ones.

CDR3 length: 14 amino acids. V was clipped by 10 bases and J by 3 bases, with 19 bases between them. From germline, CDR1 is MNHEY and CDR2 SMNVEV (reference sequence). The same specimen was also included in a second study, on T cells in Graves' hyperthyroidism and ophthalmopathy. From that report: Newly diagnosed hyperthyroidism, duration under 2 months, in patients aged 18 to 65.

This specimen was peripheral blood mononuclear cells (PBMCs), taken at new diagnosis, from a patient treated with antithyroid drugs. This clonotype originated in a woman under 40 with Graves disease. The rearrangement links TRBV27 to TRBJ2-7; D perhaps matches TRBD2 (6 bases). The CDR3 reads CATGTVKTNYEQYF. CDR3 in DNA: TGTGCCACCGGGACTGTCAAGACAAACTACGAGCAGTACTTC.